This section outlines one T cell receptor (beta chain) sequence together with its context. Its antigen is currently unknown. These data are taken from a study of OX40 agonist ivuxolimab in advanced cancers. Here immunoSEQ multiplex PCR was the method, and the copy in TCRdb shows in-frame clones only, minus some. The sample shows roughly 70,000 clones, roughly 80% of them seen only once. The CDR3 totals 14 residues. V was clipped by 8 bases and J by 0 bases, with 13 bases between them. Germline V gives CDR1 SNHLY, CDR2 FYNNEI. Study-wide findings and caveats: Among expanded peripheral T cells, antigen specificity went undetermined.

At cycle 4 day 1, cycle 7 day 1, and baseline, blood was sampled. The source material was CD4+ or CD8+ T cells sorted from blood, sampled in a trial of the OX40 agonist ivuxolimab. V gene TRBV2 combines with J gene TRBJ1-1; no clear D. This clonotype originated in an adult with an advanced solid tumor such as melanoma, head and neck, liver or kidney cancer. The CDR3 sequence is CASRMRYMNTEAFF. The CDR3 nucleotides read TGTGCCAGCCGAATGAGATACATGAACACTGAAGCTTTCTTT.